These 5 T cell receptor beta chains were sequenced from one sample in a study of follicular helper T cells after annual influenza vaccination. Time point specified: 2015-2016 season, pre-vaccination. Using immunoSEQ multiplex PCR, the repertoire was profiled, and TCRdb retains in-frame clones only, with some absent. The sample consists of thousands of clones, roughly four fifths of them appearing once. The sample in question was CXCR5- memory CD4+ T cells sorted from blood, obtained on the day of influenza vaccination. Receptors were obtained from an adult who received the influenza vaccine.

This rearrangement joins TRBV7-9 to TRBJ2-7; D possibly uses TRBD1 or TRBD2 (5 bases each). Trimming shortened V by 5 bases and J by 2 bases, and 13 bases separated the two germline ends. This CDR3 has 14 amino acids. Germline values: CDR1 SEHNR, CDR2 FQNEAQ (reference sequence). CDR3 in amino acids: CASSPEGKTYEQYF. CDR3 DNA sequence: TGTGCCAGCAGCCCCGAGGGGAAGACCTACGAGCAGTACTTC.

The chain employs TRBV7-2 and TRBJ1-5; D is ambiguous. The germline V gene has CDR1 SGHTA and CDR2 FQGNSA. The CDR3 runs 12 residues. Trimming pared 4 bases from V and 7 bases from J, leaving 8 bases between. The CDR3 protein is CASSSQSQPQHF. The CDR3 DNA sequence: TGTGCCAGCAGCTCTCAAAGCCAGCCCCAGCATTTT. Full variable domain (missing parts from reference TRBV7-2 and TRBJ1-5): GAGVSQSPSNKVTEKGKDVELRCDPISGHTALYWYRQSLGQGLEFLIYFQGNSAPDKSGLPSDRFSAERTGGSVSTLTIQRTQQEDSAVYLCASSSQSQPQHFGDGTRLSIL.

The genes are TRBV6-5 and TRBJ1-2, with D possibly being TRBD1 (6 bases). Trimming shortened V by 5 bases and J by 2 bases, and 9 bases separated the two germline ends. Germline-derived CDR1 and CDR2 are MNHEY and SVGAGI. CDR3 size: 13 residues. The CDR3 sequence is CASSVDRNYGYTF. DNA for the CDR3: TGTGCCAGCAGTGTAGACAGGAACTATGGCTACACCTTC.

V and J are TRBV18 and TRBJ2-5, with a possible D match to TRBD2 (6 bases). The V gene's germline CDR1 is KGHSH and CDR2 LQKENI. The CDR3 consists of 14 residues. V was trimmed by 3 bases and J by 0 bases, leaving 8 bases between them. The CDR3 protein is CASSPGGNQETQYF. The CDR3 DNA reads as TGTGCCAGCTCACCTGGGGGGAACCAAGAGACCCAGTACTTC.

The chain links TRBV7-9 to TRBJ2-7; TRBD1 is a possible D gene (5 bases). The CDR3 sequence is 15 residues long. CDR1 SEHNR and CDR2 FQNEAQ come from the germline V gene (reference sequence). V shed 5 bases and J shed 7 bases, with 21 bases lying between them. In DNA form, the CDR3 reads TGTGCCAGCAGCCCCAATCCGACCCGGACACAAGAGCAGTACTTC. Its protein is CASSPNPTRTQEQYF.